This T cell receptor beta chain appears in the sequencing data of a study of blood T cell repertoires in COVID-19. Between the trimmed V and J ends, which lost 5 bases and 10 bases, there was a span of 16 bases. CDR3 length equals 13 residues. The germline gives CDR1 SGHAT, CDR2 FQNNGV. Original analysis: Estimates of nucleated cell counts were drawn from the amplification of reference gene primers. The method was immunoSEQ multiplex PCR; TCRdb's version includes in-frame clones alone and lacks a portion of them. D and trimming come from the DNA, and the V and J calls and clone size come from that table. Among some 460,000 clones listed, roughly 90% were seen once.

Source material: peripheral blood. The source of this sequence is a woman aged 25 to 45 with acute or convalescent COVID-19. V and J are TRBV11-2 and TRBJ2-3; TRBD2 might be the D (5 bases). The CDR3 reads CASSNTVAGAQYF. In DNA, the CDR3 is TGTGCCAGCAGCAACACGGTTGCGGGTGCGCAGTATTTT. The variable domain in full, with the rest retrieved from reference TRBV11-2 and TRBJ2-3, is EAGVAQSPRYKIIEKRQSVAFWCNPISGHATLYWYQQILGQGPKLLIQFQNNGVVDDSQLPKDRFSAERLKGVDSTLKIQPAKLEDSAVYLCASSNTVAGAQYFGPGTRLTVL.